The next 21 T cell receptor beta chains were all read from a single sample in a study of blood T cell repertoires in COVID-19. Some clones are missing from TCRdb's copy, which holds only in-frame ones; the method was immunoSEQ multiplex PCR. The sample lists a few hundred thousand clones; 90% were seen once. Sequencing was performed on peripheral blood. The receptors derive from a middle-aged woman with COVID-19, enrolled during active disease.

This chain connects TRBV4-2 to TRBJ1-4; D remains ambiguous. CDR1 is LGHNA and CDR2 is YNFKEQ in the germline V gene. V was pared by 0 bases and J by 7 bases, with 15 bases between. CDR3 length: 16 amino acids. The CDR3 reads CASSQDPGRFGEKLFF. The CDR3 DNA sequence: TGTGCCAGCAGCCAAGATCCAGGTCGATTCGGTGAAAAACTGTTTTTT.

The V gene is TRBV19, the J gene TRBJ2-3, with TRBD2 matching over 7 bases. The V and J ends lost 3 bases and 4 bases, in that order; junction bases with no gene match: 10. From germline, CDR1 is LNHDA and CDR2 SQIVND (reference sequence). The CDR3 has 16 amino acids. The CDR3: CASSISGGIRSDTQYF. The CDR3 coding sequence is TGTGCCAGTAGTATTTCGGGGGGAATTAGATCAGATACGCAGTATTTT.

The chain joins TRBV6-5 to TRBJ2-2, with a weak D call TRBD2 (6 bases). CDR3 length: 14 amino acids. CDR1 is MNHEY and CDR2 is SVGAGI in the germline V gene. V was clipped by 9 bases and J by 4 bases, with 15 bases between them. CDR3 protein: CASMGDSITGELFF. The CDR3 bases are TGTGCCAGTATGGGGGACTCCATCACCGGGGAGCTGTTTTTT.

The chain is built from TRBV18 and TRBJ1-5; D uncertain. V lost 2 bases, J lost 7 bases, and 12 bases lay in between. Germline V gives CDR1 KGHSH, CDR2 LQKENI. This CDR3 has 14 amino acids. CDR3 nucleotide sequence: TGTGCCAGCTCACCAGGGCCAGGCGACCAGCCCCAGCATTTT. Protein product: CASSPGPGDQPQHF.

This chain connects TRBV3-1 (or the pseudogene TRBV3-2) to TRBJ1-2; D remains ambiguous. V lost 3 bases, J lost 4 bases, and 9 bases lay in between. This CDR3 spans 13 amino acids. Germline CDR1 reads LGHDT; CDR2 reads YNNKEL (reference sequence). CDR3 protein: CASSQTGAYGYTF. CDR3 bases: TGTGCCAGCAGCCAGACGGGAGCCTATGGCTACACCTTC.

The chain couples TRBV15 to TRBJ2-7; 8 bases align to TRBD1. CDR3 length: 13 residues. Germline trimming cut 5 bases from V and 9 bases from J; bases unmatched to any gene: 9. CDR1 LNHNV and CDR2 YYDKDF come from the germline V gene (reference sequence). The CDR3 here is CATSLGQARAQYF. The CDR3 DNA is TGTGCCACCAGCCTGGGACAGGCTAGAGCGCAGTACTTC.

This sequence joins TRBV7-8 and TRBJ2-1; TRBD2 agrees at 7 bases. Germline assignment: CDR1 SGHVS and CDR2 FQNEAQ. V lost 8 bases and J lost 3; bases outside the gene matches: 13. The CDR3 is 16 residues long. The CDR3 spells CASFLPASGGYNEQFF. CDR3 coding DNA: TGTGCCAGCTTCCTCCCTGCTAGCGGAGGCTACAATGAGCAGTTCTTC.

This clone has a handful of counts. The chain combines TRBV24-1 with TRBJ2-3; 12 nucleotides line up with TRBD2. V lost 4 bases to trimming and J lost 5 bases; unmatched junction nucleotides: 12. Germline CDR1 and CDR2: KGHDR and SFDVKD. The length of the CDR3 is 18 residues. CDR3 DNA: TGTGCCACCAGTGACTCGACTAGCGGGGGCCCTCCTGGAGATACGCAGTATTTT. Residues: CATSDSTSGGPPGDTQYF.

The rearrangement links TRBV6-2 or TRBV6-3 to TRBJ2-5, with 10 bases lining up with TRBD1. This CDR3 has 16 amino acids. The V gene end was trimmed by 2 bases and the J gene end by 3 bases; junction bases not matched to a gene: 6. The germline V gene encodes CDR1 MNHEY and CDR2 SVGEGT. CDR3 bases: TGTGCCAGCAGTTACGGAGGGGGGACAGGGGAAGAGACCCAGTACTTC. Translating it yields CASSYGGGTGEETQYF.

V usage is TRBV3-1 (or the pseudogene TRBV3-2) and J usage is TRBJ2-3; the D gene is possibly TRBD2 (6 bases). Germline loops: CDR1 LGHDT, CDR2 YNNKEL (reference sequence). This CDR3 has 16 amino acids. Trimming removed 4 bases from V and 2 bases from J, with 16 bases in between. The CDR3 here is CASSPTSFGDTDTQYF. CDR3 coding DNA: TGTGCCAGCAGCCCAACTAGCTTCGGGGACACAGATACGCAGTATTTT.

The chain employs TRBV19 and TRBJ1-1; 8 positions agree with TRBD1. The CDR3 totals 14 residues. Trimming cost V 5 bases and J 7 bases; bases outside gene matches: 9. CDR1 and CDR2 from the germline V gene are LNHDA and SQIVND (reference sequence). CDR3 residues: CASSRTGIPHEAFF. The CDR3 region has the DNA TGTGCCAGTAGTCGGACAGGGATCCCCCATGAAGCTTTCTTT.

The J gene is TRBJ2-3, the V gene TRBV28; 10 bases agree with TRBD2. V gave up 3 bases and J gave up 4 bases; unmatched junction bases: 4. The CDR3 covers 15 residues. Germline V gives CDR1 MDHEN, CDR2 SYDVKM. The CDR3 DNA reads as TGTGCCAGCAGTTTCTGGACTAGCGGCTCAGATACGCAGTATTTT. It specifies CASSFWTSGSDTQYF.

The chain carries TRBV19 and TRBJ2-1, with D unclear. The CDR3 sequence is 14 residues long. V was trimmed by 3 bases and J by 0 bases, leaving 6 bases between them. Germline V CDR1 and CDR2: LNHDA, SQIVND (reference sequence). CDR3 residues: CASSMLDSYNEQFF. The DNA of the CDR3 is TGTGCCAGTAGTATGCTAGACTCCTACAATGAGCAGTTCTTC.

V and J are TRBV5-6 and TRBJ1-2; 12 bases match TRBD1. The germline V gene has CDR1 SGHDT and CDR2 YYEEEE. The CDR3 totals 17 residues. Germline trimming cut 4 bases from V and 0 bases from J; bases unmatched to any gene: 7. The CDR3 DNA is TGTGCCAGCAGCCTCCCGGGACAGGGGGCGTCTAACTATGGCTACACCTTC. Translating it yields CASSLPGQGASNYGYTF.

The chain links TRBV11-2 to TRBJ1-4, with D perhaps TRBD1 (6 bases). CDR3 size: 15 residues. Germline-derived CDR1 and CDR2 are SGHAT and FQNNGV. V was cut by 4 bases and J by 0 bases, with 9 bases left in between. The CDR3 spells CASSSRGSTNEKLFF. The DNA of the CDR3 is TGTGCCAGCAGCTCCAGGGGATCAACTAATGAAAAACTGTTTTTT.

This chain uses TRBV14 with TRBJ2-1; D possibly corresponds to TRBD1 (5 bases). Germline V gene data show CDR1 as SGHDN and CDR2 as FVKESK. V lost 4 bases to trimming and J lost 8 bases, with 6 bases between them. The CDR3 sequence is 11 residues long. CDR3 DNA sequence: TGTGCCAGCAGCCGGGGCTATGAGCAGTTCTTC. It translates to CASSRGYEQFF.

In DNA form, the CDR3 reads TGTGCCAGCAGCTTAGAAGGGACAGTAGGCCTCGGAGCTTTCTTT. It yields the protein CASSLEGTVGLGAFF. The rearrangement links TRBV7-9 to TRBJ1-1, with TRBD1 identical over 7 bases. The CDR3 runs 15 residues. With 1 base clipped from V and 10 bases from J, the junction kept 12 bases outside the gene matches. The germline gives CDR1 SEHNR, CDR2 FQNEAQ (reference sequence).

This chain uses TRBV6-4 with TRBJ2-1; perhaps TRBD2 as D (5 bases). Trimming cost V 0 bases and J 7 bases, with 7 bases left between them. The CDR3 consists of 13 residues. The V gene's germline CDR1 is MRHNA and CDR2 SNTAGT. CDR3 nucleotide sequence: TGTGCCAGCAGTGACTCGGAGGAAAATGAGCAGTTCTTC. Protein product: CASSDSEENEQFF.

The genes are TRBV7-9 and TRBJ1-3; D uncertain. The CDR3 sequence is 14 residues long. CDR1 SEHNR and CDR2 FQNEAQ come from the germline V gene (reference sequence). Trimming left V 4 bases short and J 2 bases short, with 9 bases between. The CDR3 DNA sequence: TGTGCCAGCAGCTCCACTTCGGCTGGAAACACCATATATTTT. Its protein product is CASSSTSAGNTIYF.

The chain couples TRBV7-2 to TRBJ1-6; perhaps TRBD1 as D (5 bases). The CDR3 is 15 residues long. Germline V lookup: CDR1 SGHTA, CDR2 FQGNSA. Trimming left V 2 bases short and J 8 bases short, with 13 bases between. The CDR3 DNA follows: TGTGCCAGCAGCTTATCGTTGACAGAGCATTCACCCCTCCACTTT. It yields the protein CASSLSLTEHSPLHF.

V gene TRBV5-1 combines with J gene TRBJ1-1, with TRBD1 as a possible D gene (5 bases). V gave up 5 bases and J gave up 3 bases, with 11 bases separating them. Germline assignment: CDR1 SGHRS and CDR2 YFSETQ. The CDR3 loop spans 13 amino acids. CDR3 residues: CASRKQAYTEAFF. CDR3 bases: TGCGCCAGCAGGAAACAGGCATACACTGAAGCTTTCTTT.